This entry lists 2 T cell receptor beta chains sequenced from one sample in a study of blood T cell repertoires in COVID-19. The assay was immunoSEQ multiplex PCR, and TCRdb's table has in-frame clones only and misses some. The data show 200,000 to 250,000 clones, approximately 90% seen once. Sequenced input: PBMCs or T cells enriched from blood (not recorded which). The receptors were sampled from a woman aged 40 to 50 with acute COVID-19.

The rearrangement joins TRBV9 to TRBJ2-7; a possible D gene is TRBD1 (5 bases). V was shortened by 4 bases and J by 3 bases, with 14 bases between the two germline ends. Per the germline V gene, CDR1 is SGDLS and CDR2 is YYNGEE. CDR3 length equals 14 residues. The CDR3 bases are TGTGCCAGCAGCTTCTCCGGAGACAGCTACGAGCAGTACTTC. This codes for CASSFSGDSYEQYF.

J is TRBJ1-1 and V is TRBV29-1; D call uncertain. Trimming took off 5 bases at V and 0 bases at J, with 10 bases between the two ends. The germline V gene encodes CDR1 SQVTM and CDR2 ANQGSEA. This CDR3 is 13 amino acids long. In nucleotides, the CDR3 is TGCAGCGTTCGGGAGGGTCTGAACACTGAAGCTTTCTTT. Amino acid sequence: CSVREGLNTEAFF.